This TCR beta chain was recorded in a study of identical twins. Points from the study as a whole: Sharing of beta out-of-frame sequences by twins showed a weaker excess.

In regard to this clonotype: What it binds is not known.

J gave up 6 bases and V 0 bases, and 7 bases lay outside the gene matches. This CDR3 spans 16 amino acids. Germline V gene sequence: CDR1 LGHNA, CDR2 YNFKEQ. A universal primer site came from template switching; cDNA carried unique molecular identifiers. TCRdb redid the calling of the 5' RACE reads with MiXCR, one entry per CDR3 protein. The sample lists some 1,600,000 distinct CDR3 sequences; about 32% were seen once. This sequence joins TRBV4-2 and TRBJ2-3, with 9 bases lining up with TRBD2. The clonotype was recovered from a newborn girl in good health. The sample taken for sequencing was cord blood. As DNA, the CDR3 is TGTGCCAGCAGCCAAGATCGGGGGCGGGAGGGCGATACGCAGTATTTT. Amino acids: CASSQDRGREGDTQYF.